This TCR beta chain was observed in a study of blood T cell repertoires in COVID-19. Study in general: From the United States, Italy and Spain came samples of acute and convalescent COVID-19. Nucleic acid was either cDNA or gDNA, and it came from T cells, B-cell-depleted T cells, or PBMCs.

The count of this clone is one. Source study methods: From reference gene primer amplification, estimates of nucleated cell counts were derived. Measured with immunoSEQ multiplex PCR; TCRdb has only the in-frame clones, and not every one. V, J and clone size reflect that table, while D and trimming were determined from the DNA. The sample shows roughly 52,000 clones, approximately 83% of them seen only once. This CDR3 contains 13 residues. Per the germline V gene, CDR1 is SGHTA and CDR2 is FQGNSA. The V end was cut by 6 bases, the J end by 4 bases, with 10 bases between. Seattle patient enrollment occurred during active infection, with longitudinal follow-up thereafter.

The V gene is TRBV7-2, the J gene TRBJ2-1; possible D gene TRBD1, 5 bases. This clonotype originated in a man at least 80 years old with COVID-19, enrolled during active disease. Sequenced material: peripheral blood. The CDR3 protein is CASRADRYNEQFF. CDR3 DNA sequence: TGTGCCAGCAGAGCAGACAGATACAATGAGCAGTTCTTC.